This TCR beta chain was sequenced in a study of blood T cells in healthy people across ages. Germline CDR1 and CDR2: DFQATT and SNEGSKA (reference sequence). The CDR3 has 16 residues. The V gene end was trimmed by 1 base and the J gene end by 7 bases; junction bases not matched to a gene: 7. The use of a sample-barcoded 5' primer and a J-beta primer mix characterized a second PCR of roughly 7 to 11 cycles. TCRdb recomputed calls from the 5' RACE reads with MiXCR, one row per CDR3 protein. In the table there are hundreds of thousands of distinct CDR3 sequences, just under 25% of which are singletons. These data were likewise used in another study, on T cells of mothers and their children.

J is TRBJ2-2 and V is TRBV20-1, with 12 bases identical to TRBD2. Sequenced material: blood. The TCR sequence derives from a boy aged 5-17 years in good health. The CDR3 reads CSARASGGADFGELFF. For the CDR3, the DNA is TGCAGTGCTAGAGCTAGCGGGGGGGCCGATTTCGGGGAGCTGTTTTTT.